This note documents a single T cell receptor beta chain sequence. MiXCR, applied by TCRdb to the multiplex PCR reads, yields one record per CDR3 protein. Of around 230,000 distinct CDR3 sequences listed, less than 40% are singletons. The data belong to a study of breast tumors, draining lymph nodes, adjacent tissues. This CDR3 has 14 residues. V lost 6 bases to trimming and J lost 0 bases, with 11 bases between them. The germline V gene encodes CDR1 SNHLY and CDR2 FYNNEI. Samples came from axillary lymph nodes draining the breast cancer. The chain couples TRBV2 to TRBJ1-1; D is unresolved. The clonotype comes from a female donor with breast cancer. Some clones in this sample may be carry-over from other donors' samples. The material sequenced was axillary lymph node tissue. In DNA form, the CDR3 reads TGTGCCAGCAGCAGACAACAGTTGAACACTGAAGCTTTCTTT. Translating gives CASSRQQLNTEAFF.